These 24 T cell receptor beta chains share one sample of origin, sequenced in a study of blood T cell repertoires in COVID-19. The repertoire was sequenced with immunoSEQ multiplex PCR; TCRdb's copy has only in-frame clones and lacks some. This sample yields 100,000 or so clones, of which around 82% are seen a single time; under 13% belongs to the top ten. Sequencing was performed on peripheral blood. The receptors derive from a man in his 70s with active or convalescent COVID-19.

The CDR3 region is CASSTRTGPAYNEQFF. CDR3 in DNA: TGTGCCAGCAGCACCCGGACAGGGCCTGCCTACAATGAGCAGTTCTTC. This chain uses TRBV4-2 with TRBJ2-1; TRBD1 matches 8 bases. The CDR3 totals 16 residues. V was clipped by 5 bases and J by 2 bases; unmatched bases: 8. Germline V gene sequence: CDR1 LGHNA, CDR2 YNFKEQ.

The chain recombines TRBV29-1 with TRBJ2-7; tentative D call: TRBD1 (6 bases). CDR1 is SQVTM, CDR2 ANQGSEA, per germline. V shed 7 bases and J shed 3 bases, with 16 bases lying between them. This CDR3 has 13 amino acids. The CDR3 sequence is CSAIFQGFYEQYF. DNA of the CDR3: TGCAGCGCCATATTCCAGGGGTTCTACGAGCAGTACTTC.

As to this clone: The sample has other DNA sequences that encode this CDR3 too. The CDR3 sequence: CASSSTGYEQYF. The CDR3 nucleotides are TGCGCCAGCAGCTCCACAGGCTACGAGCAGTACTTC. The V call is TRBV5-1, the J call TRBJ2-7; maybe TRBD1 (5 bases). The V and J ends lost 3 bases and 3 bases respectively, with 7 bases between them. This CDR3 contains 12 residues. From germline, CDR1 is SGHRS and CDR2 YFSETQ.

The chain carries TRBV7-9 and TRBJ2-2, with D unclear. Trimming took 5 bases from V and 2 from J, leaving 9 bases between them. The CDR3 has 14 residues. CDR1 and CDR2 from the germline V gene are SEHNR and FQNEAQ (reference sequence). CDR3 in amino acids: CASSQNSNTGELFF. Written as DNA, the CDR3 is TGTGCCAGCAGCCAAAACAGTAACACCGGGGAGCTGTTTTTT.

V gene TRBV7-2 combines with J gene TRBJ1-5; D might be TRBD1 (5 bases). V lost 5 bases and J 1 base, leaving 12 bases between the germline ends. The CDR3 has 15 amino acids. Germline CDR1 SGHTA, CDR2 FQGNSA. The CDR3 sequence: CASSVEGRSNQPQHF. In DNA, the CDR3 is TGTGCCAGCAGCGTAGAGGGGAGGAGCAATCAGCCCCAGCATTTT.

This clone was counted a few times. The J gene is TRBJ1-2, the V gene TRBV7-8; maybe TRBD1 (5 bases). The length of the CDR3 is 17 residues. Germline CDR1 reads SGHVS; CDR2 reads FQNEAQ. The V end was cut by 3 bases, the J end by 3 bases, with 20 bases between. The CDR3 sequence: CASSFRGEVAGYYGYTF. The CDR3 nucleotides are TGTGCCAGCAGCTTCCGAGGGGAGGTAGCGGGGTACTATGGCTACACCTTC. The full variable domain, its missing parts supplied by reference TRBV7-8 and TRBJ1-2, is GAGVSQSPRYKVAKRGQDVALRCDPISGHVSLFWYQQALGQGPEFLTYFQNEAQLDKSGLPSDRFFAERPEGSVSTLKIQRTQQEDSAVYLCASSFRGEVAGYYGYTFGSGTRLTVV.

CDR3 coding DNA: TGTGCCAGCAGCCAAGGGGGGGGGAATGAAGCTTTCTTT. This codes for CASSQGGGNEAFF. This sequence joins TRBV14 and TRBJ1-1, with a tentative D call TRBD1 (5 bases). The CDR3 spans 13 residues. CDR1 SGHDN and CDR2 FVKESK come from the germline V gene. Trimming stripped 1 base from V and 7 bases from J, with 10 bases between. The whole variable domain, remainder taken from reference TRBV14 and TRBJ1-1, is EAGVTQFPSHSVIEKGQTVTLRCDPISGHDNLYWYRRVMGKEIKFLLHFVKESKQDESGMPNNRFLAERTGGTYSTLKVQPAELEDSGVYFCASSQGGGNEAFFGQGTRLTVV.

The chain is built from TRBV19 and TRBJ1-5; D not resolved. This CDR3 has 16 residues. Trimming left V 7 bases short and J 0 bases short, with 16 bases between. Looked up from germline, CDR1 is LNHDA and CDR2 is SQIVND (reference sequence). CDR3 residues: CASIRYAGYSNQPQHF. CDR3 sequence (DNA): TGTGCCAGTATTCGGTACGCAGGTTATAGCAATCAGCCCCAGCATTTT.

V gene TRBV6-6 combines with J gene TRBJ1-6; 9 bases are a match to TRBD1. Germline lookup yields CDR1 MNHNY and CDR2 SVGAGI (reference sequence). J gave up 9 bases and V 5 bases, and 5 bases lay outside the gene matches. The CDR3 is 14 residues long. The CDR3 here is CASSPDRGSSPLHF. The CDR3 nucleotides are TGTGCCAGCAGTCCGGACAGGGGTAGTTCACCCCTCCACTTT.

V usage is TRBV11-1 and J usage is TRBJ2-1; D is possibly TRBD2 (6 bases). Deletions cut 4 bases from V and 8 bases from J, with 15 bases between. Germline loops: CDR1 SGHAT, CDR2 FQDESV (reference sequence). The CDR3 has 14 residues. CDR3 protein: CASSSSLAQYEQFF. The CDR3 DNA is TGTGCCAGCAGCTCATCCCTAGCGCAGTATGAGCAGTTCTTC.

V gene TRBV7-2 combines with J gene TRBJ2-5; 8 nucleotides line up with TRBD2. The CDR3 has 15 amino acids. Germline V gene data show CDR1 as SGHTA and CDR2 as FQGNSA. V shed 4 bases and J 5 bases; nucleotides not matched to a gene: 9. The CDR3 region is CASSWVAGTGETQYF. The CDR3 coding sequence is TGTGCCAGCAGCTGGGTAGCGGGGACGGGGGAGACCCAGTACTTC.

This clone has only a few counts. The rearrangement joins TRBV10-1 to TRBJ1-1; no reliable D call. CDR3 length: 13 residues. The germline V gene encodes CDR1 WNHNN and CDR2 SYGVQD (reference sequence). Trimming pared 4 bases from V and 6 bases from J, leaving 12 bases between. The CDR3 reads CASSVGKRSEAFF. The CDR3 coding sequence is TGCGCCAGCAGTGTTGGCAAGCGCTCTGAAGCTTTCTTT.

The J gene is TRBJ1-1, the V gene TRBV5-4, with a tentative D call TRBD1 (6 bases). The CDR3 loop spans 13 amino acids. Trimming removed 6 bases at V and 4 bases at J, with 13 bases between. CDR1 is SGHNT, CDR2 YYREEE, per germline (reference sequence). CDR3 DNA: TGTGCCAGCAACTACAGGGAAGGCACTGAAGCTTTCTTT. It codes for CASNYREGTEAFF.

V and J are TRBV9 and TRBJ1-3; D ambiguous. The V end was cut by 1 base, the J end by 0 bases, with 5 bases between. The CDR3 totals 14 residues. Germline CDR1 SGDLS, CDR2 YYNGEE. The CDR3 nucleotides are TGTGCCAGCAGCGTACAGTCCTCTGGAAACACCATATATTTT. The encoded protein is CASSVQSSGNTIYF.

V is TRBV7-2 and J is TRBJ1-2, with no clear D. The germline gives CDR1 SGHTA, CDR2 FQGNSA. This CDR3 has 12 residues. Trimming pared 1 base from V and 8 bases from J, leaving 8 bases between. This CDR3 is CASSLEVGGYTF. For the CDR3, the DNA is TGTGCCAGCAGCTTAGAGGTGGGCGGCTACACCTTC.

This clone turned up a few times. CDR3 coding DNA: TGTGCCAGCAGTTACAGTGGAGGGGGGGGTCAAGAGACCCAGTACTTC. Translated, it gives CASSYSGGGGQETQYF. The V call is TRBV6-5, the J call TRBJ2-5; TRBD2 might be the D (7 bases). Germline V gene sequence: CDR1 MNHEY, CDR2 SVGAGI. Trimming removed 2 bases from V and 2 bases from J, with 15 bases in between. The length of the CDR3 is 16 residues.

This chain links TRBV15 with TRBJ1-5, with D unclear. V was clipped by 1 base and J by 1 base, with 5 bases between them. This CDR3 comprises 14 residues. Looked up from germline, CDR1 is LNHNV and CDR2 is YYDKDF (reference sequence). This CDR3 is CATSRVTSNQPQHF. The CDR3, as DNA: TGTGCCACCAGCAGAGTAACAAGCAATCAGCCCCAGCATTTT.

The chain is built from TRBV6-5 and TRBJ1-6; no reliable D call. There are 13 residues in the CDR3. Per germline, CDR1 MNHEY and CDR2 SVGAGI. V dropped 3 bases and J dropped 6 bases, with 6 bases sitting between them. The CDR3 DNA follows: TGTGCCAGCAGTTATTCAATTAATTCACCCCTCCACTTT. Protein: CASSYSINSPLHF.

The chain uses TRBV3-1 (or the pseudogene TRBV3-2) and TRBJ2-1; TRBD2 agrees at 9 bases. Trimming cost V 2 bases and J 10 bases; bases outside gene matches: 3. The germline gives CDR1 LGHDT, CDR2 YNNKEL (reference sequence). This CDR3 spans 13 amino acids. The CDR3 nucleotides read TGTGCCAGCAGCCAATCGACTAGCGGCGAGCAGTTCTTC. Translation: CASSQSTSGEQFF.

The CDR3 sequence: CASSQERWGWETQYF. CDR3 nucleotide sequence: TGTGCCAGCAGCCAAGAGAGATGGGGCTGGGAGACCCAGTACTTC. The V call is TRBV14, the J call TRBJ2-5; D is possibly TRBD1 (5 bases). This CDR3 is built from 15 residues. V lost 0 bases and J 5 bases, leaving 13 bases between the germline ends. Germline-derived CDR1 and CDR2 are SGHDN and FVKESK.

The V call is TRBV5-1, the J call TRBJ2-5, with a tentative D call TRBD1 (5 bases). In germline, CDR1 is SGHRS, CDR2 YFSETQ. The CDR3 extends over 16 amino acids. V dropped 3 bases and J dropped 0 bases, with 15 bases sitting between them. CDR3 nucleotide sequence: TGCGCCAGCAGCTCACTAATGGAAGGGGACCAAGAGACCCAGTACTTC. Its protein product is CASSSLMEGDQETQYF.

V is TRBV30 and J is TRBJ1-1; TRBD1 is a possible D gene (5 bases). Between the trimmed V and J ends, which lost 4 bases and 3 bases, there was a span of 15 bases. The CDR3 extends over 14 amino acids. Germline CDR1 GTSNPN, CDR2 SVGIG (reference sequence). CDR3 sequence reads: CAWTPWGGDTEAFF. CDR3 coding DNA: TGTGCCTGGACCCCCTGGGGGGGGGACACTGAAGCTTTCTTT.

This sequence joins TRBV3-1 (or the pseudogene TRBV3-2) and TRBJ1-4, with 8 bases lining up with TRBD1. Trimming removed 5 bases from V and 4 bases from J; junction bases left unmatched: 3. From germline, CDR1 is LGHDT and CDR2 YNNKEL (reference sequence). The CDR3 extends over 14 amino acids. The CDR3: CASSAGQVNEKLFF. CDR3 coding DNA: TGTGCCAGCAGCGCGGGACAGGTTAATGAAAAACTGTTTTTT.

This sequence joins TRBV21-1 and TRBJ2-7; the DNA was not used to check the table's D call, TRBD1. TRBV21-1 is a pseudogene locus. CDR3 length: 18 amino acids. This CDR3 is CASTPGGQAPIRIYEQYF. CDR3 coding DNA: TGTGCCAGCACTCCGGGTGGACAGGCCCCTATACGTATTTACGAGCAGTACTTC.